This T cell receptor beta chain was captured in a study of T cells in Graves' hyperthyroidism and ophthalmopathy. Study-wide results and limits: A 13 V-J signature model discriminated ophthalmopathy versus stable hyperthyroidism. Blood also contained most expanded thyroid clonotypes above 0.001.

It was RNA transcripts that yielded the amplified TCR beta CDR3 regions. The TCR CDR3 first-round RT-PCR relied on the HTBI primer set. From the multiplex PCR reads, TCRdb called clonotypes with MiXCR, one entry per CDR3 protein. The sample carries some 510,000 distinct CDR3 sequences, less than 25% recorded once. Germline V gene data show CDR1 as DFQATT and CDR2 as SNEGSKA (reference sequence). The CDR3 contains 15 residues. Trimming cost V 5 bases and J 0 bases, with 17 bases left between them. This clonotype was found many times. Its specificity is not known. Thyroid ultrasound, orbital computed tomography, clinical symptoms, and serum thyroxine and TRAb underpinned diagnoses.

The V gene is TRBV20-1, the J gene TRBJ2-7; tentatively, D is TRBD1 or TRBD2 (6 bases each). The sequence was obtained from a man between 18 and 29 years old with Graves' hyperthyroidism. Material: blood. Written as DNA, the CDR3 is TGCAGTGCTCCTATCGGGGGCTCTAGCTCCTACGAGCAGTACTTC. It encodes CSAPIGGSSSYEQYF.